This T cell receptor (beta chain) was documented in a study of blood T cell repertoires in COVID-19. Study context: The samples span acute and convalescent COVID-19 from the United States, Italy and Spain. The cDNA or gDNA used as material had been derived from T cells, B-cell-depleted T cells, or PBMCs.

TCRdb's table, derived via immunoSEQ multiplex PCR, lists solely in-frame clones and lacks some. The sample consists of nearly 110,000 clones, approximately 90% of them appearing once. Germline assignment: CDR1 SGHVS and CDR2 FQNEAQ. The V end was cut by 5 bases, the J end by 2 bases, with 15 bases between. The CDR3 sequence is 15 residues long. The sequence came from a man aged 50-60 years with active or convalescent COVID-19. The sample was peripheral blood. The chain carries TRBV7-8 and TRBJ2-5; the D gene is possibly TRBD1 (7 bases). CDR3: CASSKEQGTQETQYF. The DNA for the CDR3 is TGTGCCAGCAGCAAAGAACAGGGGACTCAAGAGACCCAGTACTTC. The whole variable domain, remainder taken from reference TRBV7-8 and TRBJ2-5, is GAGVSQSPRYKVAKRGQDVALRCDPISGHVSLFWYQQALGQGPEFLTYFQNEAQLDKSGLPSDRFFAERPEGSVSTLKIQRTQQEDSAVYLCASSKEQGTQETQYFGPGTRLLVL.